The rows below give T cell receptor beta chains drawn from one sample of a study of T cells in Graves' hyperthyroidism and ophthalmopathy. Via MiXCR, TCRdb re-called the multiplex PCR reads, giving one row per CDR3 protein. The sample yields 480,000 or so distinct CDR3 sequences, approximately 15% seen once. The specimen sequenced was blood. These TCRs come from a young woman with Graves' hyperthyroidism. Both conserved end residues are part of each CDR3. D genes are given only for firm matches. Not every row has a clone size; where given, it reads once, few, many or a size class.

CASSSDRASEKLFF | TGCGCCAGCAGCTCGGACAGGGCGTCGGAAAAACTGTTTTTT | TRBJ1-4 | TRBD1 | 14 | TRBV5-1 | many
CASQIDRTRSEAFF | TGCGCCAGCCAGATCGACAGGACCCGCTCCGAAGCTTTCTTT | TRBJ1-1 | . | 14 | TRBV5-1 | .
CAWSVETVMNTEAFF | TGTGCCTGGAGTGTAGAGACAGTGATGAACACTGAAGCTTTCTTT | TRBJ1-1 | . | 15 | TRBV30 | .
CASSLKLAGAGDTQYF | TGCGCCAGCAGCTTGAAACTAGCGGGAGCGGGAGATACGCAGTATTTT | TRBJ2-3 | TRBD2 | 16 | TRBV5-1 | .
CSAPQPGQSLYEQYF | TGCAGTGCCCCCCAGCCGGGACAGAGTCTCTACGAGCAGTACTTC | TRBJ2-7 | TRBD1 | 15 | TRBV20-1 | many
CASSRGDYTYEQYF | TGTGCCAGCTCACGCGGGGACTATACCTACGAGCAGTACTTC | TRBJ2-7 | TRBD2 | 14 | TRBV18 | .
CASSLDPGADTQYF | TGTGCCAGCAGCTTAGATCCGGGCGCAGATACGCAGTATTTT | TRBJ2-3 | . | 14 | TRBV11-2 | many
CARSVQGGTEAFF | TGTGCCCGGAGTGTACAAGGGGGCACTGAAGCTTTCTTT | TRBJ1-1 | . | 13 | TRBV30 | .
CASSYRGLFQETQYF | TGCGCCAGCAGCTACAGGGGACTCTTCCAAGAGACCCAGTACTTC | TRBJ2-5 | . | 15 | TRBV5-1 | .
CASSVGTPTGELFF | TGTGCCAGCAGCGTAGGGACACCGACCGGGGAGCTGTTTTTT | TRBJ2-2 | . | 14 | TRBV9 | many
CATSRGEGGEYDEQFF | TGTGCCACCAGCAGAGGTGAAGGTGGGGAATACGATGAGCAGTTCTTC | TRBJ2-1 | . | 16 | TRBV15 | many
CASSLFFGTSGNADTQYF | TGTGCCAGCAGCTTGTTTTTCGGGACTAGCGGGAATGCAGATACGCAGTATTTT | TRBJ2-3 | TRBD2 | 18 | TRBV7-9 | many
CASSEGPGPYYGYTF | TGTGCCAGCAGTGAGGGCCCAGGGCCTTACTATGGCTACACCTTC | TRBJ1-2 | . | 15 | TRBV6-4 | many
CASSPGTASHEQYF | TGTGCCAGCAGTCCCGGGACGGCCTCCCACGAGCAGTACTTC | TRBJ2-7 | . | 14 | TRBV12-3/TRBV12-4 | many
CATSDPTETSTDTQYF | TGTGCCACCAGTGACCCGACAGAAACTAGCACAGATACGCAGTATTTT | TRBJ2-3 | . | 16 | TRBV24-1 | .
CASSASGRRAKNIQYF | TGTGCCAGCAGTGCTAGCGGGAGAAGAGCCAAAAACATTCAGTACTTC | TRBJ2-4 | TRBD2 | 16 | TRBV28 | .
CASVVQPNGHSNTEAFF | TGTGCCAGCGTAGTTCAGCCGAATGGACACTCGAACACTGAAGCTTTCTTT | TRBJ1-1 | . | 17 | TRBV6-1 | many
CSARSVTSHEQYF | TGCAGTGCTAGAAGCGTTACCTCCCACGAGCAGTACTTC | TRBJ2-7 | . | 13 | TRBV20-1 | .
CASSERLAGSYEQYF | TGTGCCAGCAGTGAAAGACTAGCGGGCTCCTACGAGCAGTACTTC | TRBJ2-7 | TRBD2 | 15 | TRBV6-1 | many
CASSGSGPTEQYF | TGTGCCAGCAGTGGTAGCGGGCCGACCGAGCAGTACTTC | TRBJ2-7 | TRBD2 | 13 | TRBV11-2 | .
CAYRVVGEAFF | TGTGCCTACAGGGTCGTCGGTGAAGCTTTCTTT | TRBJ1-1 | . | 11 | TRBV30 | many
CSAPGPSGRANEQFF | TGCAGTGCTCCAGGGCCTAGCGGGAGGGCCAATGAGCAGTTCTTC | TRBJ2-1 | TRBD2 | 15 | TRBV20-1 | .
CASSQGRQSNQPQHF | TGTGCCAGCAGCCAAGGCCGACAGTCTAATCAGCCCCAGCATTTT | TRBJ1-5 | . | 15 | TRBV3-1 | many
CSARWEERVNSPLHF | TGCAGTGCTAGATGGGAGGAGAGGGTGAATTCACCCCTCCACTTT | TRBJ1-6 | . | 15 | TRBV20-1 | .
CASNEQFF | TGCGCCAGCAATGAGCAGTTCTTC | TRBJ2-1 | . | 8 | TRBV5-1 | few
CASSTRDRGVRQPQHF | TGTGCCAGCAGCACCCGGGACAGGGGAGTTCGGCAGCCCCAGCATTTT | TRBJ1-5 | TRBD1 | 16 | TRBV3-1 | .
CASSQEGGSSYEQYF | TGTGCCAGCAGCCAAGAGGGAGGGAGCTCCTACGAGCAGTACTTC | TRBJ2-7 | TRBD2 | 15 | TRBV5-1 | few
CASSLPWGAGAFHEQFF | TGTGCCAGCAGCCTCCCTTGGGGGGCGGGAGCATTCCATGAGCAGTTCTTC | TRBJ2-1 | . | 17 | TRBV13 | many